Presented here are 4 T cell receptor beta chains from one specimen sequenced in a study of blood T cell repertoires in COVID-19 (dated by TCRdb to the early 2020s). The library was produced with the immunoSEQ multiplex PCR assay. TCRdb mirrors the immuneACCESS table, restricted to in-frame sequences. Some clones are absent from its copies; in checked studies, under half trace to an unresolved V gene, and the reason for the others is unknown. In all, the sample holds roughly 200,000 clones, and roughly 86% of those were seen once. The top ten clones comprise under 13% of the sample. Sequencing was performed on PBMCs or T cells enriched from blood (not recorded which). The receptor source for this set is a man younger than 35 with acute COVID-19.

As to this clone: In the same sample, other DNA sequences code for this CDR3. The chain links TRBV10-3 to TRBJ2-7; TRBD2 matches 10 bases. This CDR3 spans 14 amino acids. J gave up 0 bases and V 5 bases, and 1 base lay outside the gene matches. Germline CDR1 reads ENHRY; CDR2 reads SYGVKD. CDR3 sequence (DNA): TGTGCCATCAGTAGGACTAGCGGCTCCTACGAGCAGTACTTC. It yields the protein CAISRTSGSYEQYF.

The chain combines TRBV6-4 with TRBJ2-2; a possible D gene is TRBD1 (5 bases). The germline V gene has CDR1 MRHNA and CDR2 SNTAGT. This CDR3 has 13 amino acids. The ends were cut back, 9 bases at V and 0 bases at J, with 8 bases in the middle. The CDR3 DNA sequence: TGTGCCAGTAGGACACCGAACACCGGGGAGCTGTTTTTT. Residues: CASRTPNTGELFF.

The rearrangement uses TRBV4-3 and TRBJ2-2, with 9 bases identical to TRBD2. This CDR3 is 20 amino acids long. V lost 1 base, J lost 5 bases, and 17 bases stayed unmatched. Germline assignment: CDR1 LGHNA and CDR2 YSLEER. In nucleotides, the CDR3 is TGCGCCAGCAGCCAAGTTGGACGGACCCTAGCGGGAAGCAGAACCGGGGAGCTGTTTTTT. Amino acid sequence: CASSQVGRTLAGSRTGELFF.

This sequence joins TRBV28 and TRBJ1-1; weak D call: TRBD1 (6 bases). V lost 2 bases to trimming and J lost 4 bases, with 14 bases between them. There are 15 residues in the CDR3. Germline V gives CDR1 MDHEN, CDR2 SYDVKM. DNA of the CDR3: TGTGCCAGCAGTTTAACTCGAGGACAGTTCACTGAAGCTTTCTTT. Protein: CASSLTRGQFTEAFF.